The rows below give T cell receptor beta chains drawn from one sample of a study of T cells after yellow fever vaccination. Via MiXCR, TCRdb re-called the 5' RACE reads, giving one row per CDR3 protein. The sample holds hundreds of thousands of distinct CDR3 sequences, roughly 13% seen once. This material consisted of PBMCs, taken on the day of the yellow fever booster vaccination. Source of these receptors: a man aged 25 to 45 who received the YFV17D yellow fever vaccine. The CDR3 runs from the conserved cysteine through the conserved F or W. A D gene is named only where the DNA matches it firmly. Clone size appears in some rows only: once, few, many, or a class for an expanded clone.

v_gene	abundance	d_gene	j_gene	CDR3nt	CDR3aa
TRBV6-2/TRBV6-3	-	TRBD1	TRBJ1-2	TGTGCCAGCTCTCAAGACAGGGGGCAATTCTATGGCTACACCTTC	CASSQDRGQFYGYTF
TRBV12-3/TRBV12-4	many	-	TRBJ1-1	TGTGCCAGCAGAGGCGCCGGCTCTGAAGCTTTCTTT	CASRGAGSEAFF
TRBV5-1	few	TRBD1	TRBJ2-5	TGCGCCAGCAGCTTGGCCGGGACAGGGGCAGAGACCCAGTACTTC	CASSLAGTGAETQYF
TRBV20-1	-	-	TRBJ2-7	TGCAGTGCTAGAGATCAAAACGGGCTAGGGGAGCAGTACTTC	CSARDQNGLGEQYF
TRBV15	-	-	TRBJ2-3	TGTGCCACCAGCGGCCCGGGACTCCGCCTTCGCACAGATACGCAGTATTTT	CATSGPGLRLRTDTQYF
TRBV9	many	TRBD2	TRBJ2-1	TGTGCCAGCAGCGTAGCTGGGACTAGCTCCTACAATGAGCAGTTCTTC	CASSVAGTSSYNEQFF
TRBV29-1	few	TRBD2	TRBJ2-3	TGCAGCGTTTCATTTGTGGGCGGGAGGACCGTGGATACGCAGTATTTT	CSVSFVGGRTVDTQYF
TRBV29-1	few	-	TRBJ1-3	TGCAGCGTTGATCAGGGAGCCTCTGGAAACACCATATATTTT	CSVDQGASGNTIYF
TRBV9	-	-	TRBJ2-7	TGTGCCAGCAGCGAGACGCCTACCTACGAGCAGTACTTC	CASSETPTYEQYF
TRBV4-3	-	-	TRBJ2-7	TGCGCCAGCAGCCAAGCGACTAGCTACGAGCAGTACTTC	CASSQATSYEQYF
TRBV7-9	few	TRBD1	TRBJ2-3	TGTGCCAGCAGCCAACCGAAGGGACAGCAGACAGATACGCAGTATTTT	CASSQPKGQQTDTQYF
TRBV12-3/TRBV12-4	-	-	TRBJ1-4	TGTGCCAGCAGACTAGACAGCAATCAGGGAAAACTGTTTTTT	CASRLDSNQGKLFF
TRBV7-8	-	TRBD1	TRBJ1-5	TGTGCCAGCAGTCAGGGGGAACGCCAGCCCCAGCATTTT	CASSQGERQPQHF
TRBV7-7	-	-	TRBJ2-5	TGTGCTAGCAGACCGACGGGCTTTACGGAAGAGACCCAGTACTTC	CASRPTGFTEETQYF
TRBV6-5	-	TRBD2	TRBJ2-5	TGTGCCAGCAGTTACCCCGGGGGTAGCGGGAGGCCACAAGAGACCCAGTACTTC	CASSYPGGSGRPQETQYF
TRBV9	-	-	TRBJ2-7	TGTGCCAGCAGCGTAGTGGACTCTTCCTACGAGCAGTACTTC	CASSVVDSSYEQYF
TRBV20-1	-	-	TRBJ2-7	TGCAGTGCTAGAGGTCGAGAGGGTATCTACGAGCAGTACTTC	CSARGREGIYEQYF
TRBV20-1	-	TRBD2	TRBJ2-3	TGCAGTGCCACACAACTAGCGGGACGAACAGATACGCAGTATTTT	CSATQLAGRTDTQYF
TRBV20-1	many	-	TRBJ2-7	TGCAGTGCTGGCTACTACGAGCAGTACTTC	CSAGYYEQYF
TRBV7-6	-	-	TRBJ2-7	TGTGCCAGCAGCTTAATGGAGAGCGGCGAGCAGTACTTC	CASSLMESGEQYF
TRBV12-3/TRBV12-4	-	-	TRBJ2-1	TGTGCCAGCAGTTCCGATTGGTCCTACAATGAGCAGTTCTTC	CASSSDWSYNEQFF
TRBV7-9	few	-	TRBJ2-7	TGTGCCAGCAGCTTCCGGGACGGTGATTCCTACGAGCAGTACTTC	CASSFRDGDSYEQYF
TRBV20-1	few	-	TRBJ2-2	TGCAGTGCTAGCCCCCCGCGTAGAGGAACCGGGGAGCTGTTTTTT	CSASPPRRGTGELFF
TRBV12-3/TRBV12-4	-	-	TRBJ2-2	TGTGCCAGCAGCTTAGGGGGGCCCCTCACCGGGGAGCTGTTTTTT	CASSLGGPLTGELFF
TRBV7-2	few	TRBD1	TRBJ2-7	TGTGCCAGCAGCTTAGGGGGACAGGGGGGTTCCTACGAGCAGTACTTC	CASSLGGQGGSYEQYF
TRBV6-5	-	-	TRBJ2-7	TGTGCCAGCAGTTACCGTCAGGGTCCCTACGAGCAGTACTTC	CASSYRQGPYEQYF
TRBV6-5	few	-	TRBJ2-6	TGTGCCAGCAGTTTCGACGCCGGGACCGATTTCTCTGGGGCCAACGTCCTGACTTTC	CASSFDAGTDFSGANVLTF
TRBV28	few	-	TRBJ2-4	TGTGCCAGCAGTTTTTCGGGGGTAGCCAAAAACATTCAGTACTTC	CASSFSGVAKNIQYF
TRBV4-1	-	TRBD1	TRBJ1-6	TGCGCCAGCAGCCAGGTGGACAGGATGGATTCACCCCTCCACTTT	CASSQVDRMDSPLHF
TRBV20-1	-	TRBD2	TRBJ2-7	TGCAGTGCTAGAGATCGACTAGCGGGAGGGTGGGAGCAGTACTTC	CSARDRLAGGWEQYF
TRBV23-1	few	TRBD1	TRBJ1-5	TGCGCCAGCAGTCGATGGACAGGGTTTAGCAATCAGCCCCAGCATTTT	CASSRWTGFSNQPQHF
TRBV7-7	-	-	TRBJ2-2	TGTGCTAGCAGCTCAATAGCGGACGGGGAGCTGTTTTTT	CASSSIADGELFF
TRBV20-1	-	-	TRBJ2-3	TGCAGTGAAGCTGTCGACGGCACAGATACGCAGTATTTT	CSEAVDGTDTQYF
TRBV5-1	many	TRBD1	TRBJ1-2	TGCGCCAGCAGCTCGACCGGGACAGGGGATGGCTACACCTTC	CASSSTGTGDGYTF
TRBV5-1	-	TRBD2	TRBJ2-7	TGCGCCAGCAGCTTTTCCGCGGGAGTCCACGAGCAGTACTTC	CASSFSAGVHEQYF
TRBV29-1	-	-	TRBJ2-7	TGCAGCGTTGAAAGCCAGGGACCGAGCTCCTACGAGCAGTACTTC	CSVESQGPSSYEQYF
TRBV5-1	few	-	TRBJ2-5	TGCGCCAGCAGCACTCCGAACAGGGTTGAGACCCAGTACTTC	CASSTPNRVETQYF
TRBV6-2/TRBV6-3	few	-	TRBJ1-1	TGTGCCAGCAGGCTACGAGGGGGTATGAACACTGAAGCTTTCTTT	CASRLRGGMNTEAFF
TRBV7-8	-	TRBD1	TRBJ2-5	TGTGCCAGCAGCAACGGACAGGGACAAGAGACCCAGTACTTC	CASSNGQGQETQYF
TRBV4-3	-	-	TRBJ1-1	TGCGCCAGCAGCCAACGTGCGGCGGGGATGGCTGAAGCTTTCTTT	CASSQRAAGMAEAFF
TRBV5-1	-	-	TRBJ2-3	TGCGCCAGCAGCCCAGGGGCGGGAGAAAGCACAGATACGCAGTATTTT	CASSPGAGESTDTQYF
TRBV20-1	few	TRBD2	TRBJ2-5	TGCAGTGCTAGTTCCTCAACTTGGACTAGGAGGGATAAAGAGACCCAGTACTTC	CSASSSTWTRRDKETQYF